The table lists the clone carrying this TCR beta chain with a count of one. Sequenced by immunoSEQ multiplex PCR; TCRdb stores in-frame clones only, minus some. The table includes some 170,000 clones, 77% detected once. CDR3 length: 13 residues. Germline-derived CDR1 and CDR2 are MNHEY and SVGAGI. J lost 9 bases, V lost 10 bases, and 12 bases had no gene match. This sample is part of a study of blood T cell repertoires in COVID-19. This TCR was recovered from a man between 65 and 85 years old with acute or convalescent COVID-19. V gene TRBV6-5 combines with J gene TRBJ1-2, with 9 bases fitting TRBD1. Sequenced input: peripheral blood. Here the CDR3 DNA reads TGTGCCACCCACGATACAGGGGGCGTTAGCTACACCTTC. Its translation is CATHDTGGVSYTF.